Each of the 21 T cell receptor beta chains below was sequenced from the same sample in a study of shared clonotypes between healthy human individuals. Positively selected for CCR7, the CD45RO-negative cells used as naive CD8 cells excluded terminally differentiated effector memory CD45RA+ cells. Assay: immunoSEQ multiplex PCR; the TCRdb copy retains only in-frame clones and omits some. This table holds about 2.1 million clones, 93% found once. The source material was naive CD8+ T cells from PBMCs. All receptors derive from a man aged 18 to 35 in good health. Some clones in this sample may be carry-over from other donors' samples.

J is TRBJ2-1 and V is TRBV6-1, with D maybe TRBD1 (5 bases). CDR1 is MNHNS, CDR2 SASEGT, per germline. The ends were cut back, 2 bases at V and 3 bases at J, with 8 bases in the middle. The CDR3 is 14 residues long. The CDR3 loop reads CASSERGHYNEQFF. CDR3 in DNA: TGTGCCAGCAGTGAAAGAGGACACTACAATGAGCAGTTCTTC.

Turning to this clone: The germline gene is not matched at one end of the junction; a read error may be the cause. V and J are TRBV7-9 and TRBJ2-7; 10 bases agree with TRBD2. CDR1 is SEHNR and CDR2 is FQNEAQ in the germline V gene (reference sequence). This CDR3 is built from 16 residues. The CDR3 sequence is CASSLEGFGLAGALGF. The DNA for the CDR3 is TGTGCCAGCAGCTTAGAGGGGTTTGGGCTAGCGGGGGCCTTAGGCTTC.

The V call is TRBV13, the J call TRBJ2-2; no firm D call. CDR3 length: 15 amino acids. Trimming took off 1 base at V and 2 bases at J, with 8 bases between the two ends. CDR1 PRHDT and CDR2 FYEKMQ come from the germline V gene (reference sequence). CDR3 bases: TGTGCCAGCAGCTTAGATTCAGAAAACACCGGGGAGCTGTTTTTT. Protein: CASSLDSENTGELFF.

Concerning this clone itself: This CDR3 is also generated by other DNA sequences in the sample. The chain carries TRBV4-1 and TRBJ2-7; TRBD1 aligns across 9 bases. Unmatched junction bases numbered 6, after V lost 2 bases and J lost 4 bases. Germline lookup yields CDR1 MGHRA and CDR2 YSYEKL. The CDR3 is made up of 15 amino acids. CDR3 nucleotide sequence: TGCGCCAGCAGCCAATCCGGGACAGGGTTTTACGAGCAGTACTTC. Translation gives CASSQSGTGFYEQYF.

The chain joins TRBV4-3 to TRBJ1-2; a possible D gene is TRBD1 (6 bases). Trimming took off 0 bases at V and 8 bases at J, with 19 bases between the two ends. The germline CDR1 and CDR2 sequences are LGHNA and YSLEER. CDR3 length: 16 residues. The CDR3 protein is CASSQERYREILGYTF. As DNA, the CDR3 is TGCGCCAGCAGCCAAGAGCGGTACAGGGAGATTCTGGGCTACACCTTC.

This clone was seen once. This sequence joins TRBV7-3 and TRBJ2-1; D is unresolved. This CDR3 spans 13 amino acids. The germline V gene has CDR1 SGHTA and CDR2 FQGTGA. V shed 5 bases and J shed 2 bases, with 7 bases lying between them. Written as DNA, the CDR3 is TGTGCCAGCAGCCCCCAGGCCTACAATGAGCAGTTCTTC. Its translation: CASSPQAYNEQFF.

The chain uses TRBV6-5 and TRBJ2-3; 8 nucleotides match TRBD1. Germline CDR1 reads MNHEY; CDR2 reads SVGAGI. The CDR3 extends over 16 amino acids. J lost 2 bases, V lost 0 bases, and 4 bases had no gene match. The CDR3, as DNA: TGTGCCAGCAGTTACTCGGGGGACAGGAACACAGATACGCAGTATTTT. It encodes CASSYSGDRNTDTQYF.

CDR3 sequence reads: CSVGTRDSANYGYTF. The CDR3 DNA follows: TGCAGCGTTGGGACAAGGGACAGTGCTAACTATGGCTACACCTTC. The chain recombines TRBV29-1 with TRBJ1-2; 7 positions match TRBD1. The germline V gene has CDR1 SQVTM and CDR2 ANQGSEA. Trimming at V came to 4 bases and at J to 0 bases, leaving 8 bases not matched to a gene. The length of the CDR3 is 15 residues.

The rearrangement links TRBV7-6 to TRBJ1-1; unclear D gene. The CDR3 extends over 13 amino acids. Germline V gives CDR1 SGHVS, CDR2 FNYEAQ. V lost 2 bases to trimming and J lost 0 bases, with 4 bases between them. The CDR3 loop reads CASSLYVNTEAFF. The CDR3 DNA is TGTGCCAGCAGCTTATACGTGAACACTGAAGCTTTCTTT.

This clone was found once. This sequence joins TRBV29-1 and TRBJ2-7; D is perhaps TRBD2 (6 bases). Trimming left V 4 bases short and J 2 bases short, with 18 bases between. The CDR3 runs 15 residues. Germline V gene lookup returns CDR1 SQVTM and CDR2 ANQGSEA. CDR3 nucleotides: TGCAGCGTTGGGGGGGTGGGAGGCAGGCCCTACGAGCAGTACTTC. Encoded protein: CSVGGVGGRPYEQYF.

V usage is TRBV11-1 and J usage is TRBJ2-3; D might be TRBD2 (5 bases). Germline values: CDR1 SGHAT, CDR2 FQDESV (reference sequence). The CDR3 is made up of 16 amino acids. With 5 bases removed from V and 3 bases from J, the gap between germline ends came to 18 bases. The CDR3 loop reads CASSPKPRGITDTQYF. Here the CDR3 DNA reads TGTGCCAGCAGCCCCAAACCCCGGGGTATAACAGATACGCAGTATTTT.

V and J are TRBV27 and TRBJ2-2; the match to TRBD2 covers 7 bases. This CDR3 is 18 amino acids long. The junction had 15 bases not matched to a gene; V was cut back by 4 bases and J by 4 bases. Germline V gene lookup returns CDR1 MNHEY and CDR2 SMNVEV (reference sequence). The CDR3 DNA follows: TGTGCCAGCAGTTCCCCGGGTAGCGGGCTCCGCGGCACCGGGGAGCTGTTTTTT. This gives the protein CASSSPGSGLRGTGELFF.

On this clone itself: It may be a read error: a sequence one base away is much more abundant. This chain joins TRBV11-2 and TRBJ1-5; D remains ambiguous. There are 12 residues in the CDR3. CDR1 SGHAT and CDR2 FQNNGV come from the germline V gene. V lost 1 base and J 6 bases, leaving 4 bases between the germline ends. This CDR3 reads CASSLVGQPQHF. The CDR3 DNA is TGTGCCAGCAGCTTAGTCGGTCAGCCCCAGCATTTT. The entire variable domain, with the rest obtained from reference TRBV11-2 and TRBJ1-5, is as follows: EAGVAQSPRYKIIEKRQSVAFWCNPISGHATLYWYQQILGQGPKLLIQFQNNGVVDDSQLPKDRFSAERLKGVDSTLKIQPAKLEDSAVYLCASSLVGQPQHFGDGTRLSIL.

A note on this clone: Other DNA sequences in this specimen translate into the identical CDR3. The chain recombines TRBV27 with TRBJ1-5; weak D call: TRBD1 (6 bases). Germline values: CDR1 MNHEY, CDR2 SMNVEV (reference sequence). CDR3 length: 14 residues. The ends were cut back, 6 bases at V and 1 base at J, with 10 bases in the middle. The CDR3 DNA reads as TGTGCCAGCAGACTAACAGGGAGCAATCAGCCCCAGCATTTT. This translates into CASRLTGSNQPQHF.

V is TRBV27 and J is TRBJ2-3; possible D gene TRBD2, 6 bases. Trimming left V 8 bases short and J 6 bases short, with 30 bases between. CDR1 and CDR2 (germline): MNHEY, SMNVEV (reference sequence). This CDR3 is 18 amino acids long. CDR3 in amino acids: CASGSQPRESASGDTQYF. For the CDR3, the DNA is TGTGCCAGCGGATCCCAGCCCCGGGAGAGCGCCTCCGGGGATACGCAGTATTTT.

V gene TRBV25-1 combines with J gene TRBJ2-5, with D maybe TRBD2 (5 bases). Per germline, CDR1 MGHDK and CDR2 SYGVNS. The CDR3 consists of 11 residues. The V end lost 5 bases, the J end lost 9 bases, and 10 bases lay between the germline ends. Here the CDR3 reads CASSSVEAQYF. The CDR3 nucleotides read TGTGCCAGCAGTTCCGTGGAGGCCCAGTACTTC.

Only one count was recorded for this clone. V is TRBV4-1 and J is TRBJ2-1; tentative D call: TRBD1 (6 bases). This CDR3 spans 17 amino acids. V gave up 4 bases and J gave up 4 bases, with 20 bases separating them. CDR1 is MGHRA, CDR2 YSYEKL, per germline. CDR3 sequence: CASSRGPVRDIYNEQFF. The CDR3 nucleotides are TGCGCCAGCAGCCGTGGGCCGGTCAGGGACATATACAATGAGCAGTTCTTC.

Regarding this clone: The same CDR3 can be traced to other DNA sequences in this sample. The rearrangement uses TRBV7-9 and TRBJ2-1; 7 bases map to TRBD2. Germline V gene lookup returns CDR1 SEHNR and CDR2 FQNEAQ (reference sequence). The CDR3 sequence is 14 residues long. V was pared by 2 bases and J by 6 bases, with 4 bases of the junction left unmatched. The DNA of the CDR3 is TGTGCCAGCAGCTTACTGACGGGAGGCAATGAGCAGTTCTTC. Amino acid sequence: CASSLLTGGNEQFF.

The CDR3: CASSLAGVDTQYF. CDR3 coding DNA: TGTGCCAGCAGCTTAGCAGGGGTGGATACGCAGTATTTT. V is TRBV7-3 and J is TRBJ2-3; perhaps TRBD1 as D (6 bases). V was pared by 2 bases and J by 6 bases, with 9 bases between. There are 13 residues in the CDR3. CDR1 is SGHTA and CDR2 is FQGTGA in the germline V gene.

The chain couples TRBV10-3 to TRBJ1-5; D is ambiguous. Germline V gene lookup returns CDR1 ENHRY and CDR2 SYGVKD. Trimming cost V 3 bases and J 4 bases, with 10 bases left between them. This CDR3 contains 14 residues. DNA for the CDR3: TGTGCCATCAGTGATTCGGGAGGGAATCAGCCCCAGCATTTT. This codes for CAISDSGGNQPQHF.

This chain joins TRBV7-8 and TRBJ2-1; TRBD1 matches at 9 bases. CDR3 length: 20 residues. Trimming at V came to 5 bases and at J to 6 bases, leaving 23 bases not matched to a gene. CDR1 is SGHVS, CDR2 FQNEAQ, per germline. The DNA for the CDR3 is TGTGCCAGCAGCGCCTGGGGCCGGGACAGGGTCCTCCGTAGGGGCAATGAGCAGTTCTTC. Translating it yields CASSAWGRDRVLRRGNEQFF.